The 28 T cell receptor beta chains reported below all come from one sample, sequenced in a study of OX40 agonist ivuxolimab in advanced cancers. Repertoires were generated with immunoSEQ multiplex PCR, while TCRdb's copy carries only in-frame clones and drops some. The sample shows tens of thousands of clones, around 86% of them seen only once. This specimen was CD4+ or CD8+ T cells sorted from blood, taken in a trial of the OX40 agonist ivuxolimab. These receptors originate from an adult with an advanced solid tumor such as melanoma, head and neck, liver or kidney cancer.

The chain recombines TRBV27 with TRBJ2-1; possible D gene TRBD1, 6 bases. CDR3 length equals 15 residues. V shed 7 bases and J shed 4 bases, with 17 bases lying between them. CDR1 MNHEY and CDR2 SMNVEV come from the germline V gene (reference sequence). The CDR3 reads CASTTRGLLYNEQFF. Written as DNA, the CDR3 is TGTGCCAGCACCACCAGGGGTCTGCTTTACAATGAGCAGTTCTTC.

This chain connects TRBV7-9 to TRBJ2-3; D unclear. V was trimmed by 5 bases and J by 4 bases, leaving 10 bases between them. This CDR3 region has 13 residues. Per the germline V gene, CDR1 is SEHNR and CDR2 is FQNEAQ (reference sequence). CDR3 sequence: CASSASGADTQYF. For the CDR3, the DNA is TGTGCCAGCAGCGCATCGGGCGCAGATACGCAGTATTTT.

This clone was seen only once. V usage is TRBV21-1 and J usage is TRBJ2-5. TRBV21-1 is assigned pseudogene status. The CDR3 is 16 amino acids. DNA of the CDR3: TGTGCCAGCAGATGTGCACGCTACACTTTCTCTGAGACCCAGTACTTC. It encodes CASRCARYTFSETQYF.

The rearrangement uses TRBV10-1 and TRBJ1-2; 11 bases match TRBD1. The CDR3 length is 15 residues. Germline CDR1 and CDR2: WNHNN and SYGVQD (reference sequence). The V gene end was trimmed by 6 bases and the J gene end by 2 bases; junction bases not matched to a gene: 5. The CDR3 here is CASRPDRGHNYGYTF. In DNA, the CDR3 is TGCGCCAGCAGACCGGACAGGGGGCACAACTATGGCTACACCTTC.

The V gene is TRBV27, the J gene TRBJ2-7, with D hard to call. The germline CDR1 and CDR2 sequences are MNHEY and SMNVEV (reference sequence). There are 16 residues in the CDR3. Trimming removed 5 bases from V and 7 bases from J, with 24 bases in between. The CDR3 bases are TGTGCCAGCAGTCATTATGTCGGGCAGCGCGTTCGGGAGCAGTACTTC. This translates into CASSHYVGQRVREQYF.

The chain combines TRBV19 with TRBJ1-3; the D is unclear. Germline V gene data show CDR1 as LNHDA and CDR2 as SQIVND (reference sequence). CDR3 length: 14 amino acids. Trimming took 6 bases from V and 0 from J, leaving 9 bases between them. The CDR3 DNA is TGTGCCAGTAGCAGGACCAACTCTGGAAACACCATATATTTT. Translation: CASSRTNSGNTIYF.

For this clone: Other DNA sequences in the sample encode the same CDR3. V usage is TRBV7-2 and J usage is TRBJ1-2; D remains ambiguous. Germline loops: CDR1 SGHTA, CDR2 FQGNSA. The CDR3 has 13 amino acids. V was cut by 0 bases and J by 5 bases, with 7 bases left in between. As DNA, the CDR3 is TGTGCCAGCAGCTTAGCAGGGCAGTATGGCTACACCTTC. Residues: CASSLAGQYGYTF.

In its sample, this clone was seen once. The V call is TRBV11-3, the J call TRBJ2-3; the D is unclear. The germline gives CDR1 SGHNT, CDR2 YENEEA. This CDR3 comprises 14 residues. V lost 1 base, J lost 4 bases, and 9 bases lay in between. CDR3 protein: CASSLGLAPDTQYF. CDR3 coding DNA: TGTGCCAGCAGCTTAGGGCTTGCGCCAGATACGCAGTATTTT. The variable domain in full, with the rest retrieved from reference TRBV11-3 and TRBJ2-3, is EAGVVQSPRYKIIEKKQPVAFWCNPISGHNTLYWYLQNLGQGPELLIRYENEEAVDDSQLPKDRFSAERLKGVDSTLKIQPAELGDSAVYLCASSLGLAPDTQYFGPGTRLTVL.

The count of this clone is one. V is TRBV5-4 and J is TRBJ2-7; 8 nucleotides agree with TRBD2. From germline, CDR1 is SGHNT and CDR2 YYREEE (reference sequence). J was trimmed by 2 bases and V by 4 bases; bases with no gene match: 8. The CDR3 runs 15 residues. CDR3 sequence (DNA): TGTGCCAGCAGCCTTAGCAAGCGGGAGCCCTACGAGCAGTACTTC. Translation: CASSLSKREPYEQYF. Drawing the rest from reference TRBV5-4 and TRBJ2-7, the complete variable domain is ETGVTQSPTHLIKTRGQQVTLRCSSQSGHNTVSWYQQALGQGPQFIFQYYREEENGRGNFPPRFSGLQFPNYSSELNVNALELDDSALYLCASSLSKREPYEQYFGPGTRLTVT.

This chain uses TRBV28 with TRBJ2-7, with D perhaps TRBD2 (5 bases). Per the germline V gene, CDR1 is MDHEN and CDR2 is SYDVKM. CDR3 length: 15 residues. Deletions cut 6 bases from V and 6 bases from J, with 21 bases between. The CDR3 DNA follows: TGTGCCAGCAGCCGAAACCCGAGACTACCCTCCGAGCAGTACTTC. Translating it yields CASSRNPRLPSEQYF.

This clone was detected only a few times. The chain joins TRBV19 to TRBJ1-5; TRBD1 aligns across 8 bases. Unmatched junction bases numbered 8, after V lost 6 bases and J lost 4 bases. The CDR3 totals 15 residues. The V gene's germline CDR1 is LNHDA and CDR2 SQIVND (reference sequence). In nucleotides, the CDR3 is TGTGCCAGTAGAAACCAGGGGGCTGGGAATCAGCCCCAGCATTTT. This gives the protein CASRNQGAGNQPQHF.

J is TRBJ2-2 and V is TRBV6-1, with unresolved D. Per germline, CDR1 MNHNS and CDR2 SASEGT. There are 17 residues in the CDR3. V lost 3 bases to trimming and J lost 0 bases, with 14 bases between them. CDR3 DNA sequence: TGTGCCAGCAGTGATTCGCAGCGAATAGCGAACACCGGGGAGCTGTTTTTT. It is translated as CASSDSQRIANTGELFF.

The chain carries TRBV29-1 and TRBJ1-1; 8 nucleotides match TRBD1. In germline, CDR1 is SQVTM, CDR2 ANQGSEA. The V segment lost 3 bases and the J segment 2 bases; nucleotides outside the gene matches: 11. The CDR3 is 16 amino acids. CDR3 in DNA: TGCAGCGTTGATTCGGCAGGGGGCAGAGGAAACACTGAAGCTTTCTTT. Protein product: CSVDSAGGRGNTEAFF.

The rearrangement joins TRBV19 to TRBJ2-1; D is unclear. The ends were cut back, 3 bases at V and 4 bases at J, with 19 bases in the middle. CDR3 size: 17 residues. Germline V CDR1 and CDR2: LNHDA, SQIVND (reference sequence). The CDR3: CASSIDMRRIGYNEQFF. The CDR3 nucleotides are TGTGCCAGTAGTATCGATATGCGGCGAATTGGTTACAATGAGCAGTTCTTC.

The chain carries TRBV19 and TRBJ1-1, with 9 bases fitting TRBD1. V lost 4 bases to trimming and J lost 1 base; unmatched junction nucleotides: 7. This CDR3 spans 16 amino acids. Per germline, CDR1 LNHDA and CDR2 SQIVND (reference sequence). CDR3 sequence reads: CASSTSMDRGNTEAFF. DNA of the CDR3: TGTGCCAGTAGTACTTCGATGGACAGGGGGAACACTGAAGCTTTCTTT.

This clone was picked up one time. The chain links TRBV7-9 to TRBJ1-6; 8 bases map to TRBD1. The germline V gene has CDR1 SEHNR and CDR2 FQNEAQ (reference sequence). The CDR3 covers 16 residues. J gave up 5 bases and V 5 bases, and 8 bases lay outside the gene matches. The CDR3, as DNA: TGTGCCAGCAGCCGCGACTGGGACAGGAATAATTCACCCCTCCACTTT. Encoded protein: CASSRDWDRNNSPLHF.

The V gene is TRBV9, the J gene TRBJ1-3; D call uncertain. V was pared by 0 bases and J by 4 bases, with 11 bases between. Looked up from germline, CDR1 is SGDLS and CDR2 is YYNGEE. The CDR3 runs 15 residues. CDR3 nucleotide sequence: TGTGCCAGCAGCGTAGGGCAATCCTCAGGAAACACCATATATTTT. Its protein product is CASSVGQSSGNTIYF.

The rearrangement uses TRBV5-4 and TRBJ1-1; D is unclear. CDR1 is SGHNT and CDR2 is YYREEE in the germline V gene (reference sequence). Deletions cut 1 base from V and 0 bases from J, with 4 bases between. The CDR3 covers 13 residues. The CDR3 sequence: CASSLTVNTEAFF. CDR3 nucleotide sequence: TGTGCCAGCAGCTTGACAGTGAACACTGAAGCTTTCTTT.

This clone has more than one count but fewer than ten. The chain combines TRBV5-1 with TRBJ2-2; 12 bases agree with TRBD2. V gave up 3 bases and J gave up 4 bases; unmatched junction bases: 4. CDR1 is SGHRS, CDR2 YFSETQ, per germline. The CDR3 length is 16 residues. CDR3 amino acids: CASSSETSGGTGELFF. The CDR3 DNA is TGCGCCAGCAGCTCCGAGACTAGCGGGGGCACCGGGGAGCTGTTTTTT.

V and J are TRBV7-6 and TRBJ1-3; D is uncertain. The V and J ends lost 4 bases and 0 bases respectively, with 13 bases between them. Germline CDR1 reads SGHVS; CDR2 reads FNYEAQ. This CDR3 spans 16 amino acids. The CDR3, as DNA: TGTGCCAGCAGCTCGGGGTCGGGATACTCTGGAAACACCATATATTTT. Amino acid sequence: CASSSGSGYSGNTIYF.

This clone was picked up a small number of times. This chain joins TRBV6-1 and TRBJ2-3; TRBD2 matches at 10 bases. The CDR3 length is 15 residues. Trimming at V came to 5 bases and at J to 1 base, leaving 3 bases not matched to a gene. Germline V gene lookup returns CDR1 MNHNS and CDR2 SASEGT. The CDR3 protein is CASSSLAGGTDTQYF. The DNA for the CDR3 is TGTGCCAGCAGTTCTCTAGCGGGAGGCACAGATACGCAGTATTTT.

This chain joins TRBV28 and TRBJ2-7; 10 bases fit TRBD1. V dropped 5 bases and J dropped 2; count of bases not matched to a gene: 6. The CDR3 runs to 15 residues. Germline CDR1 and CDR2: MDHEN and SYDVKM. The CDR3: CASSPPGTGAYEQYF. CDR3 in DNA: TGTGCCAGCAGTCCACCCGGGACAGGGGCCTACGAGCAGTACTTC.

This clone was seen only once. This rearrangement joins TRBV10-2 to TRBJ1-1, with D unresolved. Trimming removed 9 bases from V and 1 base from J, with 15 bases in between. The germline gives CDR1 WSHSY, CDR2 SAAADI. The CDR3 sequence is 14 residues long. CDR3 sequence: CASRFSGENTEAFF. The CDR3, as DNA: TGCGCCAGTCGTTTCTCCGGGGAGAACACTGAAGCTTTCTTT.

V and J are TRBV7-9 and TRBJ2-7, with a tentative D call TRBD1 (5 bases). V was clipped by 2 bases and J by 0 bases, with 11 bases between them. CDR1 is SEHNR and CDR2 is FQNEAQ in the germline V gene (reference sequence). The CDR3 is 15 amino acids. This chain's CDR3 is CASSLSGSGSYEQYF. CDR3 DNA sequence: TGTGCCAGCAGCTTATCAGGGTCAGGCTCCTACGAGCAGTACTTC.

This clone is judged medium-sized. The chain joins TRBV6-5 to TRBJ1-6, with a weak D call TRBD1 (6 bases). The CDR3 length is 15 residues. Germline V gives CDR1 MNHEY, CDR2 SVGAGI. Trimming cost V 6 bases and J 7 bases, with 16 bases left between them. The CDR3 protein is CASRIPGHSNSPLHF. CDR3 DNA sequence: TGTGCCAGCAGGATTCCGGGACATTCGAATTCACCCCTCCACTTT.

Here the CDR3 reads CASSSGGGKKTGELFF. The DNA for the CDR3 is TGTGCCAGCAGTTCGGGGGGTGGAAAGAAGACCGGGGAGCTGTTTTTT. V gene TRBV6-6 combines with J gene TRBJ2-2, with 7 bases identical to TRBD2. Germline V gene data show CDR1 as MNHNY and CDR2 as SVGAGI (reference sequence). V lost 4 bases to trimming and J lost 5 bases; unmatched junction nucleotides: 10. This CDR3 region has 16 residues.

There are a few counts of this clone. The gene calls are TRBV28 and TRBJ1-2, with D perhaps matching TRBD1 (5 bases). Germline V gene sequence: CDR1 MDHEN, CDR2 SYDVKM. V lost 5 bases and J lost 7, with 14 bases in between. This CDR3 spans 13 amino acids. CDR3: CASSPPGARGYTF. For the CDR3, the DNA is TGTGCCAGCAGTCCACCCGGGGCCCGTGGCTACACCTTC.

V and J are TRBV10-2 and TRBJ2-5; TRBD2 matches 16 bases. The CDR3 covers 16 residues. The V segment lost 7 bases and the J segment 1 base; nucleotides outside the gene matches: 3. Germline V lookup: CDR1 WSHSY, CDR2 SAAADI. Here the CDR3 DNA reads TGCGCCAGCAAGGGGACTAGCGGGGGGGTCCAAGAGACCCAGTACTTC. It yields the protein CASKGTSGGVQETQYF.